Following are 19 T cell receptor beta chains from one sample sequenced in a study of cytomegalovirus exposure and HLA in healthy donors. Primers for the PCR totalled 60 Vbeta and 13 Jbeta. The data were produced by immunoSEQ multiplex PCR, yet TCRdb's version contains in-frame clones alone and is incomplete. Of under 200,000 clones detected, about 77% appear once; the ten largest clones hold 2.4%. The specimen sequenced was PBMCs. Receptors were obtained from a man aged 55 to 70 in good health and CMV-seronegative.

A word on this clone: Sequence at one end of the junction differs from germline and may be a read error. V usage is TRBV10-3 and J usage is TRBJ2-4, with 10 nucleotides matching TRBD2. Germline lookup yields CDR1 ENHRY and CDR2 SYGVKD. CDR3 length equals 10 residues. Here the CDR3 reads CAIRSGGAFF. The CDR3 DNA is TGTGCCATCAGAAGCGGGGGGGCATTCTTC.

The chain recombines TRBV11-3 with TRBJ2-7; 7 nucleotides align to TRBD2. The J segment lost 7 bases and the V segment lost 5 bases, leaving 8 bases of the junction unmatched. The CDR3 is 13 residues long. Germline V lookup: CDR1 SGHNT, CDR2 YENEEA. The chain's CDR3 is CASSRTRTGEQYF. The CDR3 DNA is TGTGCCAGCAGCAGGACTAGAACGGGTGAGCAGTACTTC.

This clone has a handful of counts. The chain employs TRBV10-3 and TRBJ1-5; no definite D call. Trimming stripped 4 bases from V and 4 bases from J, with 8 bases between. This CDR3 region has 13 residues. Germline assignment: CDR1 ENHRY and CDR2 SYGVKD. The DNA of the CDR3 is TGTGCCATCAGTGTAAGTGAGAATCAGCCCCAGCATTTT. Its protein product is CAISVSENQPQHF.

The rearrangement uses TRBV30 and TRBJ2-7; 11 nucleotides agree with TRBD2. Trimming removed 0 bases from V and 0 bases from J; junction bases left unmatched: 1. The germline gives CDR1 GTSNPN, CDR2 SVGIG (reference sequence). The CDR3 spans 15 residues. CDR3 sequence reads: CAWSVGLAASYEQYF. The CDR3 bases are TGTGCCTGGAGTGTGGGACTAGCGGCCTCCTACGAGCAGTACTTC. Complete variable domain (other parts from reference TRBV30 and TRBJ2-7): SQTIHQWPATLVQPVGSPLSLECTVEGTSNPNLYWYRQAAGRGLQLLFYSVGIGQISSEVPQNLSASRPQDRQFILSSKKLLLSDSGFYLCAWSVGLAASYEQYFGPGTRLTVT.

In the case of this clone: Relative to the germline gene, one junction end is altered; a read error may explain this. V usage is TRBV11-1 and J usage is TRBJ1-1, with TRBD1 identical over 9 bases. Germline V gene lookup returns CDR1 SGHAT and CDR2 FQDESV (reference sequence). CDR3 length: 15 amino acids. The CDR3 coding sequence is TGTGCCAGCAGCCTAGCAGACAGGGGGGGGACTGAAGCTTTCTTT. As protein: CASSLADRGGTEAFF.

CDR3 sequence reads: CASRQGGSYGYTF. The CDR3 bases are TGTGCCAGTCGACAGGGGGGGAGCTATGGCTACACCTTC. The chain employs TRBV27 and TRBJ1-2; 9 positions match TRBD1. V trimming: 9 bases; J trimming: 4 bases; junction bases outside the gene matches: 6. The germline V gene encodes CDR1 MNHEY and CDR2 SMNVEV (reference sequence). The CDR3 covers 13 residues.

V gene TRBV6-1 combines with J gene TRBJ2-5; TRBD1 is a possible D gene (7 bases). There are 15 residues in the CDR3. The V gene's germline CDR1 is MNHNS and CDR2 SASEGT. Trimming cost V 4 bases and J 4 bases, with 16 bases left between them. The CDR3 nucleotides read TGTGCCAGCAGTGGGGGACAGTTGGAGGGAGAGACCCAGTACTTC. Translation: CASSGGQLEGETQYF.

About this clone itself: Lacking the conserved final phenylalanine or tryptophan, this CDR3 likely reflects a read error. This chain links TRBV7-7 with TRBJ2-7; D is possibly TRBD2 (6 bases). The CDR3 sequence is 12 residues long. Germline CDR1 and CDR2: SSHAT and FNYEAQ (reference sequence). The V gene lost 8 bases and the J gene lost 5 bases, with 13 bases spanning the gap. The CDR3 DNA reads TGTGCCAGCGGCGGGGACCGGAACGAGCAGTACCTC. Translated, it gives CASGGDRNEQYL.

The chain recombines TRBV28 with TRBJ2-3; TRBD2 aligns across 13 bases. Germline assignment: CDR1 MDHEN and CDR2 SYDVKM. CDR3 length: 17 amino acids. V shed 4 bases, J shed 2 bases, and the junction held 6 bases outside the gene matches. CDR3 nucleotides: TGTGCCAGCAGTTCCCCGGGACTAGCGGGGACCACAGATACGCAGTATTTT. Protein sequence: CASSSPGLAGTTDTQYF.

V gene TRBV19 combines with J gene TRBJ1-2, with 8 bases matching TRBD1. Germline values: CDR1 LNHDA, CDR2 SQIVND (reference sequence). V lost 6 bases to trimming and J lost 8 bases; unmatched junction nucleotides: 8. This CDR3 is 13 amino acids long. CDR3 protein: CASSEGQVRGYTF. Here the CDR3 DNA reads TGTGCCAGTAGCGAGGGACAGGTCAGGGGCTACACCTTC.

V is TRBV20-1 and J is TRBJ1-1; no reliable D call. Germline V lookup: CDR1 DFQATT, CDR2 SNEGSKA (reference sequence). This CDR3 contains 11 residues. V was pared by 5 bases and J by 3 bases, with 7 bases between. The CDR3: CSAEYDTEAFF. The DNA for the CDR3 is TGCAGTGCTGAGTACGACACTGAAGCTTTCTTT.

This clone was recorded only once. This chain uses TRBV10-3 with TRBJ2-1, with TRBD2 matching over 9 bases. CDR3 length equals 15 residues. Germline lookup yields CDR1 ENHRY and CDR2 SYGVKD. The V segment lost 1 base and the J segment 9 bases; nucleotides outside the gene matches: 7. CDR3 amino acids: CAISELSGGQSEQFF. CDR3 DNA: TGTGCCATCAGTGAGTTAAGCGGGGGGCAGAGTGAGCAGTTCTTC.

This rearrangement joins TRBV7-9 to TRBJ1-6; TRBD1 agrees at 9 bases. This CDR3 comprises 15 residues. V lost 2 bases and J lost 7; bases outside the gene matches: 3. Germline CDR1 reads SEHNR; CDR2 reads FQNEAQ (reference sequence). The CDR3 DNA reads as TGTGCCAGCAGCTTACTGGGACAGGGCAATTCACCCCTCCACTTT. Protein product: CASSLLGQGNSPLHF.

The CDR3 here is CASSQWGGLGEKLFF. CDR3 bases: TGTGCCAGCAGCCAATGGGGGGGATTGGGTGAAAAACTGTTTTTT. The V and J genes are TRBV6-5 and TRBJ1-4, with a tentative D call TRBD1 (5 bases). The V end lost 6 bases, the J end lost 7 bases, and 18 bases lay between the germline ends. Per germline, CDR1 MNHEY and CDR2 SVGAGI. The CDR3 spans 15 residues.

The chain has TRBV11-2 and TRBJ1-4, with 7 nucleotides matching TRBD1. Germline V gives CDR1 SGHAT, CDR2 FQNNGV. With V trimmed by 1 base and J by 4 bases, 9 bases remained unmatched. The CDR3 has 17 residues. In DNA, the CDR3 is TGTGCCAGCAGCTTAGTTTCCACAGGGGCGATTAATGAAAAACTGTTTTTT. As protein: CASSLVSTGAINEKLFF.

The rearrangement links TRBV5-1 to TRBJ2-1; 14 nucleotides agree with TRBD2. CDR1 and CDR2 (germline): SGHRS, YFSETQ. Losses at the gene ends were 4 bases for V and 3 bases for J; bases not matched to a gene: 6. There are 17 residues in the CDR3. The CDR3 spells CASSPGTSGSIYNEQFF. CDR3 nucleotides: TGCGCCAGCAGCCCAGGGACTAGCGGGAGTATCTACAATGAGCAGTTCTTC. The variable domain in full, with the rest retrieved from reference TRBV5-1 and TRBJ2-1, is KAGVTQTPRYLIKTRGQQVTLSCSPISGHRSVSWYQQTPGQGLQFLFEYFSETQRNKGNFPGRFSGRQFSNSRSEMNVSTLELGDSALYLCASSPGTSGSIYNEQFFGPGTRLTVL.

This clone has only one observation. This chain connects TRBV10-1 to TRBJ2-3; D is unclear. The CDR3 extends over 15 amino acids. V lost 4 bases and J 0 bases, leaving 11 bases between the germline ends. Germline V gives CDR1 WNHNN, CDR2 SYGVQD (reference sequence). The CDR3 here is CASSVTQPSTDTQYF. The CDR3 DNA sequence: TGCGCCAGCAGTGTGACACAGCCGAGCACAGATACGCAGTATTTT.

The rearrangement links TRBV7-2 to TRBJ2-7; 8 bases fit TRBD1. This CDR3 spans 14 amino acids. Germline CDR1 is SGHTA and CDR2 is FQGNSA. The V segment lost 2 bases and the J segment 2 bases; nucleotides outside the gene matches: 2. CDR3 sequence reads: CASSLHRGAYEQYF. The CDR3 DNA follows: TGTGCCAGCAGCTTACACAGGGGGGCCTACGAGCAGTACTTC.

The CDR3: CASSPFSGVFVLQETQYF. In DNA form, the CDR3 reads TGTGCCAGCAGCCCTTTTTCAGGTGTCTTCGTTTTGCAAGAGACCCAGTACTTC. The chain uses TRBV5-6 and TRBJ2-5; D unresolved. Germline V gene sequence: CDR1 SGHDT, CDR2 YYEEEE. Trimming pared 4 bases from V and 2 bases from J, leaving 24 bases between. The CDR3 consists of 18 residues.